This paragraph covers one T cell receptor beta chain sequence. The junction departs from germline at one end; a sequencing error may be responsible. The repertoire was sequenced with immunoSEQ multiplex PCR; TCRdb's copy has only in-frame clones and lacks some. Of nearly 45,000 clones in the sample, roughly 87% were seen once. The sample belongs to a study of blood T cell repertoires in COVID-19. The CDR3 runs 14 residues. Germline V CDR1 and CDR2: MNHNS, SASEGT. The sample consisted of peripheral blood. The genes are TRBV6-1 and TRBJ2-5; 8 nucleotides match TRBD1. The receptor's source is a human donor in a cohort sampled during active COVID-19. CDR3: CASSEITGGTGDNF. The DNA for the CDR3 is TGTGCCAGCAGTGAAATCACAGGGGGAACAGGGGACAACTTC.